This TCR beta chain was captured in a study of blood T cell repertoires in COVID-19. CDR1 is KGHDR, CDR2 SFDVKD, per germline. The CDR3 spans 12 residues. V lost 11 bases, J lost 1 base, and 10 bases lay in between. The protocol was immunoSEQ multiplex PCR, while the TCRdb copy is restricted to in-frame clones and leaves out a portion. Among approximately 99,000 clones, approximately 87% were seen once, and the ten largest hold just under 20%. Sequencing was carried out using peripheral blood. V usage is TRBV24-1 and J usage is TRBJ1-1; possibly TRBD1 for D (5 bases). This sequence was found in a human donor in a cohort sampled during active COVID-19. CDR3: CAIMGGNTEAFF. CDR3 DNA sequence: TGTGCCATAATGGGGGGGAACACTGAAGCTTTCTTT.